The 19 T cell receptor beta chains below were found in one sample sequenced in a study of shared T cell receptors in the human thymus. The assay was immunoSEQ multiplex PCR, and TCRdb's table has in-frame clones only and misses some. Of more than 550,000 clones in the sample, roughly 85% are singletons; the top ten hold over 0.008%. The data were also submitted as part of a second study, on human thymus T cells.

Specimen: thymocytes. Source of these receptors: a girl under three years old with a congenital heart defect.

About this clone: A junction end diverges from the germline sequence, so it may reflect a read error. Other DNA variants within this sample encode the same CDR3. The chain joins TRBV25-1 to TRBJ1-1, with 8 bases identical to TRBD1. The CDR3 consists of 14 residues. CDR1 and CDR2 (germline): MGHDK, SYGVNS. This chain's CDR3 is CASSAGQGNTEAFF. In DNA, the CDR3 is TGTGCCAGTAGTGCCGGACAGGGGAACACTGAAGCTTTCTTT.

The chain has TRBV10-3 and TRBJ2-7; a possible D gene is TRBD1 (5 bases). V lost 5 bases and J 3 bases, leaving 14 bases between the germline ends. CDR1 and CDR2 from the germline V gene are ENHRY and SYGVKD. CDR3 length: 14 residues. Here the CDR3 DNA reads TGTGCCATCAGTCCCATCCAGGGAAGCTACGAGCAGTACTTC. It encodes CAISPIQGSYEQYF.

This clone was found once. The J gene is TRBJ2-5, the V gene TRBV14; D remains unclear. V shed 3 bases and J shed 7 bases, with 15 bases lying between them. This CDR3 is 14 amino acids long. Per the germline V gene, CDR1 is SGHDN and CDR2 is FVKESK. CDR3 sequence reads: CASSHGRSNGTQYF. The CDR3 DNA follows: TGTGCCAGCAGCCATGGTCGTAGCAACGGGACCCAGTACTTC. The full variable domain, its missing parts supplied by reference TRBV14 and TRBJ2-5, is EAGVTQFPSHSVIEKGQTVTLRCDPISGHDNLYWYRRVMGKEIKFLLHFVKESKQDESGMPNNRFLAERTGGTYSTLKVQPAELEDSGVYFCASSHGRSNGTQYFGPGTRLLVL.

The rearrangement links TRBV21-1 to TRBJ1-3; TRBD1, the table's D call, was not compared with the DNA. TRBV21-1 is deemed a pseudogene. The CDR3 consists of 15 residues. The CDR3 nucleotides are TGTGCCAGCGCCGGGCAGGGCATACAAGGAAACACCATATATTTT. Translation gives CASAGQGIQGNTIYF.

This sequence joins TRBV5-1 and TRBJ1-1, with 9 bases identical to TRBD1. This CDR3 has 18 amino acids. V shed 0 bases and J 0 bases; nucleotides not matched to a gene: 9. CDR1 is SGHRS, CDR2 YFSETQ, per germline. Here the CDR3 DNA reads TGCGCCAGCAGCTTGGTGGGACAGGGAATCGAGATGAACACTGAAGCTTTCTTT. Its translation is CASSLVGQGIEMNTEAFF.

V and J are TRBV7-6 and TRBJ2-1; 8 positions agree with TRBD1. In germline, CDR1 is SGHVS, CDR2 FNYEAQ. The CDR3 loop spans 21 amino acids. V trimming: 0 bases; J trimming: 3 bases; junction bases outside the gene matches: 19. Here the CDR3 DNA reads TGTGCCAGCAGCTTAGCGATGTGGGACAGGTATAGGGTGCTGGGCTACAATGAGCAGTTCTTC. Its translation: CASSLAMWDRYRVLGYNEQFF.

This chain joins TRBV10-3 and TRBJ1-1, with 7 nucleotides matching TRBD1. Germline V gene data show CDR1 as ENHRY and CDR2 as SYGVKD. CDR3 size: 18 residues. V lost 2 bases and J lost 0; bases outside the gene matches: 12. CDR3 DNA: TGTGCCATCAGTGAGCACCGGACAGGTAACGACTTGAACACTGAAGCTTTCTTT. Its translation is CAISEHRTGNDLNTEAFF.

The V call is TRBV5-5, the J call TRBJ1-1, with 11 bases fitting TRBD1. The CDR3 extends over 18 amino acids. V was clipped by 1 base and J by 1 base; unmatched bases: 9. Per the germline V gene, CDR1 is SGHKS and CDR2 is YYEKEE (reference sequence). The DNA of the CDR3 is TGTGCCAGCAGCTTGATAGGACAGGGGGCGTTAAGGAACACTGAAGCTTTCTTT. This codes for CASSLIGQGALRNTEAFF.

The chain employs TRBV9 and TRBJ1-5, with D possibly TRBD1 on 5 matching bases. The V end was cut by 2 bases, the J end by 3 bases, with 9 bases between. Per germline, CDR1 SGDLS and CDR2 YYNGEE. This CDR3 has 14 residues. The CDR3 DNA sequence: TGTGCCAGCAGCGTGGAGGGGTCCAATCAGCCCCAGCATTTT. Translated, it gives CASSVEGSNQPQHF.

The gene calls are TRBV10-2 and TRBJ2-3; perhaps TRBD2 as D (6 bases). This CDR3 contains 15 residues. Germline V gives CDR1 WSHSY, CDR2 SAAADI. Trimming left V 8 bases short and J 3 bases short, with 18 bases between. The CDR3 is CASLRGASRTDTQYF. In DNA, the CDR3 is TGCGCCAGCCTTCGCGGGGCGTCACGTACAGATACGCAGTATTTT.

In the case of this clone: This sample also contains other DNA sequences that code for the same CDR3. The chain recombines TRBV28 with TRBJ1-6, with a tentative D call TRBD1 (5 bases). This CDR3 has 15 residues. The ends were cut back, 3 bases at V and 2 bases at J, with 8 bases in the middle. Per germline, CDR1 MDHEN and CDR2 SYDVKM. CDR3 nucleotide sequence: TGTGCCAGCAGTTTGGAGGGGACCTATAATTCACCCCTCCACTTT. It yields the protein CASSLEGTYNSPLHF.

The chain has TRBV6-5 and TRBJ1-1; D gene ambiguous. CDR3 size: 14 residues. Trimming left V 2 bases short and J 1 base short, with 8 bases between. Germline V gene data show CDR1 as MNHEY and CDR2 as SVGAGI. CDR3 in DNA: TGTGCCAGCAGTTACAACGGGAGGAACACTGAAGCTTTCTTT. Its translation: CASSYNGRNTEAFF.

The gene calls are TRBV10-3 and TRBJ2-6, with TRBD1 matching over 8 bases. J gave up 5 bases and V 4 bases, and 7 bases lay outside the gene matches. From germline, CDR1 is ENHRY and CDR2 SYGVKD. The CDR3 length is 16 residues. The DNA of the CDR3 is TGTGCCATCAGTGCTGGTAGACAGGGGCGGGCCAACGTCCTGACTTTC. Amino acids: CAISAGRQGRANVLTF.

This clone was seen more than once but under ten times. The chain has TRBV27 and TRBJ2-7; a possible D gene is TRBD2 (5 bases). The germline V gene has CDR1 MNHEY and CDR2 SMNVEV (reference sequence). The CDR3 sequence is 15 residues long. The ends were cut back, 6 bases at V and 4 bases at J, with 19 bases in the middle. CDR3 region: CASSPRRVERYEQYF. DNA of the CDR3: TGTGCCAGCAGCCCCCGGCGGGTGGAGCGTTACGAGCAGTACTTC.

The CDR3 DNA reads TGCGCCAGCAGCCTACCGGGAGCCCCGCCCGAGACCCAGTACTTC. It yields the protein CASSLPGAPPETQYF. The chain joins TRBV5-1 to TRBJ2-5; maybe TRBD2 (6 bases). Between the trimmed V and J ends, which lost 4 bases and 5 bases, there was a span of 18 bases. Germline loops: CDR1 SGHRS, CDR2 YFSETQ. This CDR3 has 15 residues.

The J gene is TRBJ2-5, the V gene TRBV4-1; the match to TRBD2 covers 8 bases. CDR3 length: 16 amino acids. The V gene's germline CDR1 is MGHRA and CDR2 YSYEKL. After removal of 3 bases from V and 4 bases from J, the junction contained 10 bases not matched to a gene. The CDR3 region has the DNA TGCGCCAGCAGCCACCCCTCCGGACTAGCTCTAGAGACCCAGTACTTC. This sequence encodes CASSHPSGLALETQYF.

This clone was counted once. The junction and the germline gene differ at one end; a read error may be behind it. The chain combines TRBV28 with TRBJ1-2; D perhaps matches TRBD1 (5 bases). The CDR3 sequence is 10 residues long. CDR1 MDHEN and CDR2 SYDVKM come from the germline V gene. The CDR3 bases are TGTGCCAGCAGTGTGACAGTAGCCCACTTC. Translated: CASSVTVAHF.

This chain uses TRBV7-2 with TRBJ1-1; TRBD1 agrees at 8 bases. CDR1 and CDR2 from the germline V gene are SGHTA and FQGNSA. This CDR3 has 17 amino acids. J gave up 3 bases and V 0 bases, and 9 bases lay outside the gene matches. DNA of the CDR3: TGTGCCAGCAGCTTAGCGATCAGGGGGCGATATGACACTGAAGCTTTCTTT. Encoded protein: CASSLAIRGRYDTEAFF.

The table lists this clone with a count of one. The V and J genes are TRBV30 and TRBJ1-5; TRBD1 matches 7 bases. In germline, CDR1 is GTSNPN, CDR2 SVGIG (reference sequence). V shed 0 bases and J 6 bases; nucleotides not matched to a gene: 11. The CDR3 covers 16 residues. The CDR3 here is CAWSVRQGEDGQPQHF. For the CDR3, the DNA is TGTGCCTGGAGTGTCCGGCAGGGGGAGGACGGTCAGCCCCAGCATTTT. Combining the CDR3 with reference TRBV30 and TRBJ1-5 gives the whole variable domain SQTIHQWPATLVQPVGSPLSLECTVEGTSNPNLYWYRQAAGRGLQLLFYSVGIGQISSEVPQNLSASRPQDRQFILSSKKLLLSDSGFYLCAWSVRQGEDGQPQHFGDGTRLSIL.